The 10 T cell receptor beta chains in this list originate from one sample, sequenced in a study of T cells after yellow fever vaccination. TCRdb used MiXCR to reprocess the 5' RACE reads, holding one entry per CDR3 protein. The sample records nearly 550,000 distinct CDR3 sequences, 15% to 20% being singletons. This specimen consisted of PBMCs, obtained 15 days after the yellow fever booster vaccination. These receptors were taken from a man aged 30 to 39 who received the YFV17D yellow fever vaccine.

This clonotype was observed a few times. The rearrangement uses TRBV7-9 and TRBJ2-3; 7 nucleotides align to TRBD1. From germline, CDR1 is SEHNR and CDR2 FQNEAQ (reference sequence). This CDR3 spans 15 amino acids. V lost 1 base to trimming and J lost 6 bases; unmatched junction nucleotides: 7. The chain's CDR3 is CASSLVLSRGDTQYF. The CDR3 DNA reads TGTGCCAGCAGCTTAGTTCTGTCCAGGGGGGATACGCAGTATTTT.

This clonotype was seen only a few times. The V gene is TRBV5-1, the J gene TRBJ2-5; TRBD2 matches 9 bases. The CDR3 is made up of 15 amino acids. Looked up from germline, CDR1 is SGHRS and CDR2 is YFSETQ. Losses at the gene ends were 4 bases for V and 4 bases for J; bases not matched to a gene: 8. CDR3 amino acids: CASSAGLASLETQYF. The DNA of the CDR3 is TGCGCCAGCAGCGCGGGACTAGCCAGTTTAGAGACCCAGTACTTC.

This clonotype was observed a few times. The chain couples TRBV6-1 to TRBJ2-5; the D gene could be TRBD1 or TRBD2 (6 bases each). The CDR3 contains 14 residues. Trimming cost V 7 bases and J 5 bases, with 17 bases left between them. Germline V gene data show CDR1 as MNHNS and CDR2 as SASEGT. The CDR3 DNA is TGTGCCAGCACCTTAACAGGGACTCGGGAGACCCAGTACTTC. This translates into CASTLTGTRETQYF.

The V call is TRBV6-5, the J call TRBJ1-2; D remains ambiguous. The V and J ends lost 2 bases and 8 bases respectively, with 12 bases between them. Looked up from germline, CDR1 is MNHEY and CDR2 is SVGAGI. The CDR3 is 13 residues long. This CDR3 reads CASSYGSPPGYTF. The CDR3 nucleotides are TGTGCCAGCAGTTACGGGTCCCCCCCCGGCTACACCTTC.

This chain uses TRBV28 with TRBJ1-5, with TRBD1 as a possible D gene (5 bases). The V gene lost 4 bases and the J gene lost 0 bases, with 13 bases spanning the gap. This CDR3 comprises 16 residues. Looked up from germline, CDR1 is MDHEN and CDR2 is SYDVKM. The CDR3 region has the DNA TGTGCCAGCAGTTCGGGGGGAGGTTATAGCAATCAGCCCCAGCATTTT. It codes for CASSSGGGYSNQPQHF.

The chain employs TRBV7-9 and TRBJ1-3; no definite D call. With 2 bases removed from V and 0 bases from J, the gap between germline ends came to 8 bases. The CDR3 sequence is 15 residues long. Germline V CDR1 and CDR2: SEHNR, FQNEAQ (reference sequence). The CDR3 nucleotides are TGTGCCAGCAGCTTACCCCGGGACTCTGGAAACACCATATATTTT. Amino acids: CASSLPRDSGNTIYF.

The rearrangement joins TRBV6-1 to TRBJ2-1; D is uncertain. Per the germline V gene, CDR1 is MNHNS and CDR2 is SASEGT. V gave up 4 bases and J gave up 0 bases, with 7 bases separating them. The CDR3 totals 14 residues. Here the CDR3 DNA reads TGTGCCAGCAGTGCCACGGACTCCTACAATGAGCAGTTCTTC. Translated, it gives CASSATDSYNEQFF.

This clonotype has just a few counts. This chain uses TRBV6-6 with TRBJ2-2; the D gene is possibly TRBD2 (5 bases). The germline V gene encodes CDR1 MNHNY and CDR2 SVGAGI (reference sequence). V was trimmed by 2 bases and J by 7 bases, leaving 8 bases between them. This CDR3 is built from 13 residues. CDR3: CASSYSGGGELFF. The DNA of the CDR3 is TGTGCCAGCAGTTACAGTGGAGGCGGGGAGCTGTTTTTT.

The rearrangement uses TRBV12-3 or TRBV12-4 and TRBJ2-7; 11 nucleotides line up with TRBD1. The CDR3 has 20 amino acids. After removal of 3 bases from V and 0 bases from J, the junction contained 16 bases not matched to a gene. The CDR3 sequence: CASSFQPGTGGRLSSYEQYF. CDR3 coding DNA: TGTGCCAGCAGTTTTCAACCCGGGACAGGGGGACGGCTGAGCTCCTACGAGCAGTACTTC.

A few counts support this clonotype. The chain employs TRBV27 and TRBJ1-1, with D uncertain. The CDR3 is made up of 11 amino acids. Trimming cost V 6 bases and J 1 base, with 3 bases left between them. CDR1 is MNHEY, CDR2 SMNVEV, per germline (reference sequence). The CDR3 loop reads CASRWNTEAFF. CDR3 coding DNA: TGTGCCAGCAGATGGAACACTGAAGCTTTCTTT.